These 3 T cell receptor beta chains came from one sample sequenced in a study of radiotherapy plus CTLA-4 blockade in lung cancer. Using immunoSEQ multiplex PCR, the repertoire was profiled, and TCRdb retains in-frame clones only, with some absent. The sample has 75,000 to 100,000 clones, almost 90% seen once. The specimen was peripheral blood, collected from a patient treated with radiotherapy plus ipilimumab. The receptors were gathered from a human donor with non-small cell lung cancer that progressed on radiotherapy plus ipilimumab.

There are a few counts of this clone. The chain recombines TRBV6-4 with TRBJ1-2; D not certain. The CDR3 totals 11 residues. Germline V gives CDR1 MRHNA, CDR2 SNTAGT. Trimming took 2 bases from V and 8 from J, leaving 6 bases between them. The CDR3 bases are TGTGCCAGCAGTGACCCAGCGGGCTACACCTTC. This translates into CASSDPAGYTF.

This sequence joins TRBV19 and TRBJ1-4; D gene uncertain. The V and J ends lost 6 bases and 3 bases respectively, with 17 bases between them. The length of the CDR3 is 16 residues. CDR1 and CDR2 from the germline V gene are LNHDA and SQIVND (reference sequence). CDR3 bases: TGTGCCAGTAGGGCGGGTCAGTCTTTTTCTAATGAAAAACTGTTTTTT. Translation gives CASRAGQSFSNEKLFF.

This clone was detected once. In nucleotides, the CDR3 is TGTGCCAGCTCACAGCGGGGGCGGGAGAACTACGAGCAGTACTTC. Translating it yields CASSQRGRENYEQYF. The chain employs TRBV18 and TRBJ2-7, with 8 bases that match TRBD2. The CDR3 runs to 15 residues. The trim removed 4 bases at V and 3 bases at J, leaving 8 bases unmatched. Per germline, CDR1 KGHSH and CDR2 LQKENI.